This is a list of T cell receptor beta chains from one sample in a study of T cell responses to AZD1222 COVID-19 vaccine. Method: immunoSEQ multiplex PCR; TCRdb's copy keeps in-frame clones and lacks some. The table includes about 120,000 clones, around 89% detected once. The specimen was peripheral blood, collected 28 days after the second AZD1222 dose. All receptors come from an adult who received the AZD1222 COVID-19 vaccine. Each CDR3 is given with its conserved first and last residue. The D gene is left open where the match is weak. The size of a clone is reported for some rows only, either as once, few or many, or as a class for expanded clones.

v_call	d_call	clone_size	j_call	cdr3_aa	cdr3_nt
TRBV3-1/TRBV3-2	TRBD1	few	TRBJ2-7	CASSHDRGPYEQYF	TGTGCCAGCAGCCATGACAGGGGACCCTACGAGCAGTACTTC
TRBV19	TRBD1	-	TRBJ2-7	CASSGQGGYEQYF	TGTGCCAGTAGCGGACAGGGGGGCTACGAGCAGTACTTC
TRBV30	TRBD1	few	TRBJ2-1	CAWSAWTGDYNEQFF	TGTGCCTGGAGTGCGTGGACAGGAGACTACAATGAGCAGTTCTTC
TRBV5-8	-	-	TRBJ2-1	CASSFPNSYNEQFF	TGTGCCAGCAGCTTTCCAAACTCCTACAATGAGCAGTTCTTC
TRBV12-3/TRBV12-4	-	-	TRBJ1-5	CASSFRAEQPQHF	TGTGCCAGCAGTTTTAGGGCCGAGCAGCCCCAGCATTTT
TRBV9	-	-	TRBJ2-7	CASSVETEPPYEQYF	TGTGCCAGCAGCGTAGAGACGGAGCCCCCCTACGAGCAGTACTTC
TRBV19	-	-	TRBJ1-2	CASTRDTYYGYTF	TGTGCCAGTACTCGGGACACCTACTATGGCTACACCTTC
TRBV7-9	-	-	TRBJ2-2	CASSRRQGSGGELFF	TGTGCCAGCAGCCGACGGCAGGGTAGCGGCGGGGAGCTGTTTTTT
TRBV2	-	-	TRBJ2-3	CASSDRGGTDTQYF	TGTGCCAGCAGTGACCGCGGGGGCACAGATACGCAGTATTTT
TRBV5-1	-	-	TRBJ2-7	CASSLTPEGAEQYF	TGCGCCAGCAGCTTGACACCTGAGGGCGCCGAGCAGTACTTC
TRBV12-3/TRBV12-4	-	-	TRBJ2-7	CASSLGTPAEQYF	TGTGCCAGCAGCCTCGGGACTCCGGCGGAGCAGTACTTC
TRBV25-1	-	-	TRBJ2-3	CASSESRTTDTQYF	TGTGCCAGCAGTGAAAGTCGAACCACAGATACGCAGTATTTT
TRBV3-1/TRBV3-2	-	-	TRBJ2-7	CASSQGMRAPPYEQYF	TGTGCCAGCAGCCAAGGGATGAGGGCCCCCCCCTACGAGCAGTACTTC
TRBV9	TRBD1	-	TRBJ1-1	CASSVMGTGTGSLAFF	TGTGCCAGCAGCGTAATGGGAACCGGGACAGGGAGTTTAGCTTTCTTT
TRBV27	TRBD2	-	TRBJ2-2	CASSSKPLAGYTGELFF	TGTGCCAGCAGCTCCAAACCCCTAGCGGGATACACCGGGGAGCTGTTTTTT
TRBV9	-	-	TRBJ2-2	CASSTGTQLELFF	TGTGCCAGCAGCACCGGGACTCAGTTGGAGCTGTTTTTT
TRBV10-3	-	-	TRBJ1-2	CAISESLANYTF	TGTGCCATCAGTGAGTCCTTGGCTAACTACACCTTC
TRBV28	TRBD1	-	TRBJ1-1	CASSWPRTGRTEAFF	TGTGCCAGCAGTTGGCCCCGGACAGGACGGACTGAAGCTTTCTTT